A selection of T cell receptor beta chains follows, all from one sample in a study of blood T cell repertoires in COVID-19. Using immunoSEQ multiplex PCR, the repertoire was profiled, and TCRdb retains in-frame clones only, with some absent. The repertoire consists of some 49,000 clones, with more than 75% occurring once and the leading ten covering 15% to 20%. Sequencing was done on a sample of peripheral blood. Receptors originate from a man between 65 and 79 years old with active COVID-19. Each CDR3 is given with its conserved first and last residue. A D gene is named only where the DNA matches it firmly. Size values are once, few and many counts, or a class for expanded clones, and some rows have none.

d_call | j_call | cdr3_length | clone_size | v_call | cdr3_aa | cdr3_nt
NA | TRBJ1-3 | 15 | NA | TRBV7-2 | CASSFDSRSGNTIYF | TGTGCCAGCAGCTTTGACAGCCGGTCTGGAAACACCATATATTTT
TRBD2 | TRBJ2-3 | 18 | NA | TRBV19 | CASSISGLAGGRTDTQYF | TGTGCCAGTAGTATTTCGGGACTAGCGGGGGGACGCACAGATACGCAGTATTTT
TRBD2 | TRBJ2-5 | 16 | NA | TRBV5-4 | CASSRIAGGPGETQYF | TGTGCCAGCAGCAGAATAGCGGGAGGGCCCGGAGAGACCCAGTACTTC
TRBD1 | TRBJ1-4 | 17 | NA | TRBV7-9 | CASSPDRGGATNEKLFF | TGTGCCAGCAGCCCCGACAGGGGAGGGGCAACTAATGAAAAACTGTTTTTT
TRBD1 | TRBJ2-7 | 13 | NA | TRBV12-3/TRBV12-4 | CASSRDRNYEQYF | TGTGCCAGCAGCCGGGACAGGAACTACGAGCAGTACTTC
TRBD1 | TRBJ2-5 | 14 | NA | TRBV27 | CASRGTGRGETQYF | TGTGCCAGCAGGGGGACAGGGCGAGGAGAGACCCAGTACTTC
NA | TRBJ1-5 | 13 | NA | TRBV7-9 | CASSPAGPEPQHF | TGTGCCAGCAGCCCGGCGGGCCCGGAGCCCCAGCATTTT
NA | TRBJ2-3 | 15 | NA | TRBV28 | CASSSSPQGTDTQYF | TGTGCCAGCAGTTCCAGCCCTCAGGGCACAGATACGCAGTATTTT
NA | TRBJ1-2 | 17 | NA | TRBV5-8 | CASSLEGAWRENYGYTF | TGTGCCAGCAGCTTAGAAGGAGCGTGGAGGGAAAACTATGGCTACACCTTC
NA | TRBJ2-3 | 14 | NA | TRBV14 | CASSPGQYTDTQYF | TGTGCCAGCAGCCCAGGACAGTACACAGATACGCAGTATTTT
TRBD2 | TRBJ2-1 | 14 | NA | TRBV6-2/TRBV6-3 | CASSYSTSPNEQFF | TGTGCCAGCAGTTACTCGACTAGCCCCAATGAGCAGTTCTTC
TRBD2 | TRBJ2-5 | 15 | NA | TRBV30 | CAWSALAGGPETQYF | TGTGCCTGGAGTGCCCTAGCGGGGGGGCCCGAGACCCAGTACTTC
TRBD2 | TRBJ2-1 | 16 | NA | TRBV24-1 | CATSSRGTSGPNEQFF | TGTGCCACCAGCTCCCGGGGGACTAGCGGGCCCAATGAGCAGTTCTTC
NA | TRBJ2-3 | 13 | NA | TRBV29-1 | CSVEPGGTDTQYF | TGCAGCGTTGAGCCGGGAGGCACAGATACGCAGTATTTT
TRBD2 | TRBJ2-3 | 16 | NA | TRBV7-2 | CASSFLRGGRTDTQYF | TGTGCCAGCAGCTTTTTGCGGGGGGGACGTACAGATACGCAGTATTTT
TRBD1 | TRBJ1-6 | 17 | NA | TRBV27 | CASSLLGQALPNSPLHF | TGTGCCAGCAGTTTATTAGGACAGGCCTTACCGAATTCACCCCTCCACTTT
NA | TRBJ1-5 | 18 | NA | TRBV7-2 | CASSLGGPTYHPNQPQHF | TGTGCCAGCAGCTTAGGAGGTCCCACTTATCACCCTAATCAGCCCCAGCATTTT
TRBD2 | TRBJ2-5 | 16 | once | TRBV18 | CASSPEGLAGGETQYF | TGTGCCAGCTCACCCGAGGGACTAGCGGGAGGAGAGACCCAGTACTTC
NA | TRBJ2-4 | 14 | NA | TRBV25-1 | CASSEGTLENIQYF | TGTGCCAGCAGTGAGGGGACACTCGAAAACATTCAGTACTTC
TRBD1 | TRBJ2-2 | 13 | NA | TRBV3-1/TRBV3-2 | CASSHTGAGELFF | TGTGCCAGCAGCCACACAGGGGCCGGGGAGCTGTTTTTT
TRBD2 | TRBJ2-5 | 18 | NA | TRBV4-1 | CASSPGTSGGTYQETQYF | TGCGCCAGCAGCCCCGGGACTAGCGGGGGAACCTACCAAGAGACCCAGTACTTC
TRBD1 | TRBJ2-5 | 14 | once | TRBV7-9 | CASSPTGGRETQYF | TGTGCCAGCAGCCCAACAGGGGGCAGAGAGACCCAGTACTTC
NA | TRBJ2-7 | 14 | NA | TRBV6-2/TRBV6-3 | CASSLVAEMREQYF | TGTGCCAGCAGTTTGGTAGCGGAGATGCGGGAGCAGTACTTC
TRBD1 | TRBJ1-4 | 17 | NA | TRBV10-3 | CAISDPLRGTGLEKLFF | TGTGCCATCAGTGACCCCCTCCGAGGGACAGGGCTTGAAAAACTGTTTTTT
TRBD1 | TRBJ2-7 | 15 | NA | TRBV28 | CASSAPGQGEYEQYF | TGTGCCAGCAGCGCCCCTGGACAGGGGGAATACGAGCAGTACTTC
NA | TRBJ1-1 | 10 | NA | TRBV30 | CAQERGEAFF | TGTGCCCAGGAACGGGGTGAAGCTTTCTTT
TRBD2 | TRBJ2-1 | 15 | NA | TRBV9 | CACSYGGSSYNEQFF | TGTGCCTGCTCGTACGGGGGGAGCTCCTACAATGAGCAGTTCTTC
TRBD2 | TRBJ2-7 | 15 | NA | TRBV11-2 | CASSWGLAGVYEQYF | TGTGCCAGCAGCTGGGGACTTGCGGGGGTTTACGAGCAGTACTTC
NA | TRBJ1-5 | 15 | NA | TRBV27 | CASSLRGIADQPQHF | TGTGCCAGCAGTTTGAGAGGCATCGCGGATCAGCCCCAGCATTTT
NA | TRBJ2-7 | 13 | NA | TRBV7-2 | CASSKNSLREQYF | TGTGCCAGCAGCAAGAACTCCCTCCGGGAGCAGTACTTC
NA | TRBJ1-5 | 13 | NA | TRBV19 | CASSIVEYQPQHF | TGTGCCAGTAGTATAGTCGAGTACCAGCCCCAGCATTTT
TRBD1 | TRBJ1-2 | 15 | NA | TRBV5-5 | CASSSVGGAGYGYTF | TGTGCCAGCAGCTCGGTAGGGGGCGCGGGCTATGGCTACACCTTC
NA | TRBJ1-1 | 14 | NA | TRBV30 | CAWSYKILNTEAFF | TGTGCCTGGAGCTATAAGATCCTGAACACTGAAGCTTTCTTT
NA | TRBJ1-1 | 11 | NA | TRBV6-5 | CASSQRRRAFF | TGTGCCAGCAGTCAGCGCCGTCGGGCTTTCTTT
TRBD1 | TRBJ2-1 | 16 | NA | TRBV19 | CASSDLTQGAYNEQFF | TGTGCCAGTAGTGACCTAACACAGGGGGCTTACAATGAGCAGTTCTTC
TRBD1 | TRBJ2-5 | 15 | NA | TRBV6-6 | CASSYWTGQQETQYF | TGTGCCAGCAGTTACTGGACAGGGCAGCAAGAGACCCAGTACTTC
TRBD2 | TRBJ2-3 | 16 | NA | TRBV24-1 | CATSDSSGGSTDTQYF | TGTGCCACCAGTGATTCTAGCGGGGGGAGCACAGATACGCAGTATTTT
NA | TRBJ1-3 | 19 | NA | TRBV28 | CASSSPAGGALHSGNTIYF | TGTGCCAGCAGTTCCCCCGCGGGGGGGGCCTTACACTCTGGAAACACCATATATTTT
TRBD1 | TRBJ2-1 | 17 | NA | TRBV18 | CASSRGQGTSSYNEQFF | TGTGCCAGCTCACGCGGACAGGGGACGTCCTCTTACAATGAGCAGTTCTTC
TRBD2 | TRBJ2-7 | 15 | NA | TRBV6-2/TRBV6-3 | CASSQRGLHSYEQYF | TGTGCCAGCAGCCAGCGGGGCCTCCACTCCTACGAGCAGTACTTC
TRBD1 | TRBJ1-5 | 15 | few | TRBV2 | CASSELGGQGQPQHF | TGTGCCAGCAGTGAACTAGGGGGCCAGGGACAGCCCCAGCATTTT
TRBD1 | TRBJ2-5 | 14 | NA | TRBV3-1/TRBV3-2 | CASSQNRGRETQYF | TGTGCCAGCAGCCAAAACAGGGGGAGGGAGACCCAGTACTTC
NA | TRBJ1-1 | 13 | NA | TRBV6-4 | CASRRTLNTEAFF | TGTGCCAGCAGGAGGACTCTGAACACTGAAGCTTTCTTT
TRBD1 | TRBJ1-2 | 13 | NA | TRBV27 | CASRHGQGYGYTF | TGTGCCAGCAGACATGGACAGGGTTATGGCTACACCTTC
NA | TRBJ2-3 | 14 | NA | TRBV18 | CASSFGASTDTQYF | TGTGCCAGCTCCTTTGGAGCTAGCACAGATACGCAGTATTTT
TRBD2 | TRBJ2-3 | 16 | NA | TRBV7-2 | CASSLTSGISTDTQYF | TGTGCCAGCAGCTTAACTAGCGGAATAAGCACAGATACGCAGTATTTT
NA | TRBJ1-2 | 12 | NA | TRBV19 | CASKGANYGYTF | TGTGCCAGTAAAGGAGCTAACTATGGCTACACCTTC
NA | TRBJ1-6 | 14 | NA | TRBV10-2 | CASTMSSYNSPLHF | TGCGCCAGCACCATGAGCTCCTATAATTCACCCCTCCACTTT
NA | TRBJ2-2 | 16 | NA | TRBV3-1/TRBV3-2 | CASKIGLPASTGELFF | TGTGCCAGCAAGATAGGACTCCCGGCCTCCACCGGGGAGCTGTTTTTT
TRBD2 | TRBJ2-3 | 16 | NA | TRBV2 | CASRELAGGNTDTQYF | TGTGCCAGCAGGGAACTAGCGGGGGGGAACACAGATACGCAGTATTTT
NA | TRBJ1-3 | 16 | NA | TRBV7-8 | CASSLVGHPSGNTIYF | TGTGCCAGCAGCTTAGTCGGACACCCCTCTGGAAACACCATATATTTT
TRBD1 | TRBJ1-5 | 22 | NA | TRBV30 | CAWLPDPGQGVFVIWSNQPQHF | TGTGCCTGGCTGCCTGACCCGGGACAGGGGGTGTTTGTCATTTGGAGCAATCAGCCCCAGCATTTT
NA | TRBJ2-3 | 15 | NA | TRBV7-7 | CASSLAGGSTDTQYF | TGTGCCAGCAGCTTAGCGGGCGGGAGCACAGATACGCAGTATTTT
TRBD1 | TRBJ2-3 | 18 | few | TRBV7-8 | CASSLGSYRGQRTDTQYF | TGTGCCAGCAGCTTGGGCTCGTACAGGGGGCAAAGGACAGATACGCAGTATTTT
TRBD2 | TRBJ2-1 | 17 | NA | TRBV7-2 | CASSSPGASGGANEQFF | TGTGCCAGCAGCTCCCCGGGGGCTAGCGGGGGGGCCAATGAGCAGTTCTTC
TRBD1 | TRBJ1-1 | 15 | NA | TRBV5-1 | CASRTWDRGNTEAFF | TGCGCCAGCAGGACCTGGGACAGGGGGAACACTGAAGCTTTCTTT
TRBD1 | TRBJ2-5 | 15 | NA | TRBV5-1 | CASSYARDRGEQQYF | TGCGCCAGCAGCTACGCCCGGGACAGGGGCGAACAACAGTACTTC
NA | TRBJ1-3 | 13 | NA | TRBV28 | CASSLARTAPIYF | TGTGCCAGCAGTTTAGCCCGGACTGCACCCATATATTTT
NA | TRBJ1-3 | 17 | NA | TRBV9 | CASSVVDSWTSGNTIYF | TGTGCCAGCAGCGTAGTTGACAGTTGGACGTCTGGAAACACCATATATTTT